This is a list of T cell receptor beta chains from one sample in a study of T cell responses to AZD1222 COVID-19 vaccine. Profiled with immunoSEQ multiplex PCR; TCRdb holds only in-frame clones, not every one. The data contain roughly 180,000 clones, about 90% of them seen just once; the ten biggest clones take up roughly 1.4%. The sequences come from peripheral blood, collected 28 days after the second AZD1222 dose. These receptors came from an adult who received the AZD1222 COVID-19 vaccine. Both conserved end residues are part of each CDR3. D genes are given only for firm matches. Only part of the rows carry a size: once, few, many, or a class if the clone is expanded.

len: 22; abundance: NA; v_gene: TRBV9; j_gene: TRBJ2-5; d_gene: TRBD2; CDR3aa: CASSAPAVGELAGVRSQETQYF; CDR3nt: TGTGCCAGCAGCGCCCCCGCGGTTGGGGAACTAGCGGGGGTGAGGAGCCAAGAGACCCAGTACTTC
len: 15; abundance: NA; v_gene: TRBV11-2; j_gene: TRBJ2-7; d_gene: TRBD2; CDR3aa: CASSPRLAGTYEQYF; CDR3nt: TGTGCCAGCAGCCCCCGACTAGCGGGGACCTACGAGCAGTACTTC
len: 13; abundance: NA; v_gene: TRBV27; j_gene: TRBJ2-5; d_gene: NA; CDR3aa: CASSSIAQETQYF; CDR3nt: TGTGCCAGCAGTTCTATCGCCCAAGAGACCCAGTACTTC
len: 13; abundance: NA; v_gene: TRBV6-5; j_gene: TRBJ2-5; d_gene: TRBD1; CDR3aa: CASTRGRVETQYF; CDR3nt: TGTGCCAGCACCAGGGGGCGCGTAGAGACCCAGTACTTC
len: 15; abundance: NA; v_gene: TRBV6-2/TRBV6-3; j_gene: TRBJ1-4; d_gene: NA; CDR3aa: CASSYRVRGPEKLFF; CDR3nt: TGTGCCAGCAGTTACAGGGTCAGGGGACCCGAAAAACTGTTTTTT
len: 14; abundance: NA; v_gene: TRBV6-5; j_gene: TRBJ1-1; d_gene: TRBD1; CDR3aa: CASSPQGGRTEAFF; CDR3nt: TGTGCCAGCAGCCCACAGGGGGGGAGAACTGAAGCTTTCTTT
len: 13; abundance: NA; v_gene: TRBV5-1; j_gene: TRBJ1-2; d_gene: NA; CDR3aa: CASSPTGNYGYTF; CDR3nt: TGCGCCAGCAGCCCAACAGGGAACTATGGCTACACCTTC
len: 11; abundance: NA; v_gene: TRBV27; j_gene: TRBJ2-5; d_gene: NA; CDR3aa: CASREMETQYF; CDR3nt: TGTGCCAGCAGGGAAATGGAGACCCAGTACTTC
len: 18; abundance: few; v_gene: TRBV7-2; j_gene: TRBJ2-3; d_gene: NA; CDR3aa: CASSKKAGGQGGTDTQYF; CDR3nt: TGTGCCAGCAGCAAGAAAGCCGGAGGGCAGGGAGGCACAGATACGCAGTATTTT
len: 17; abundance: NA; v_gene: TRBV28; j_gene: TRBJ1-2; d_gene: NA; CDR3aa: CASSLYHMDSSVKGYTF; CDR3nt: TGTGCCAGCAGTTTATACCACATGGACAGCAGCGTGAAGGGCTACACCTTC
len: 15; abundance: once; v_gene: TRBV5-4; j_gene: TRBJ2-5; d_gene: NA; CDR3aa: CASSLGGSREETQYF; CDR3nt: TGTGCCAGCAGCTTGGGTGGCAGCAGGGAAGAGACCCAGTACTTC
len: 16; abundance: once; v_gene: TRBV5-6; j_gene: TRBJ2-3; d_gene: NA; CDR3aa: CASSLVSAGSTDTQYF; CDR3nt: TGTGCCAGCAGCTTGGTTTCGGCGGGTAGCACAGATACGCAGTATTTT
len: 18; abundance: NA; v_gene: TRBV13; j_gene: TRBJ1-3; d_gene: NA; CDR3aa: CASSAVSYQVHSGNTIYF; CDR3nt: TGTGCCAGCTCTGCCGTCTCCTACCAGGTCCACTCTGGAAACACCATATATTTT
len: 14; abundance: NA; v_gene: TRBV19; j_gene: TRBJ1-3; d_gene: TRBD1; CDR3aa: CASSGTGSGNTIYF; CDR3nt: TGTGCCAGTAGTGGGACAGGCTCTGGAAACACCATATATTTT
len: 15; abundance: NA; v_gene: TRBV2; j_gene: TRBJ1-6; d_gene: NA; CDR3aa: CASTRGDPSNSPLHF; CDR3nt: TGTGCCAGCACCCGAGGAGACCCAAGTAATTCACCCCTCCACTTT
len: 15; abundance: NA; v_gene: TRBV27; j_gene: TRBJ1-5; d_gene: NA; CDR3aa: CASSLGGWGDQPQHF; CDR3nt: TGTGCCAGCAGTTTGGGAGGTTGGGGTGATCAGCCCCAGCATTTT
len: 12; abundance: NA; v_gene: TRBV7-8; j_gene: TRBJ2-7; d_gene: NA; CDR3aa: CASSRLTYEQYF; CDR3nt: TGTGCCAGCAGCAGACTGACCTACGAGCAGTACTTC
len: 13; abundance: NA; v_gene: TRBV6-5; j_gene: TRBJ1-2; d_gene: NA; CDR3aa: CASNSGDTYGYTF; CDR3nt: TGTGCCAGCAATTCGGGGGACACCTATGGCTACACCTTC
len: 14; abundance: NA; v_gene: TRBV4-1; j_gene: TRBJ1-2; d_gene: TRBD1; CDR3aa: CASSQGQIEYGYTF; CDR3nt: TGCGCCAGCAGCCAGGGACAGATTGAATATGGCTACACCTTC
len: 15; abundance: once; v_gene: TRBV7-7; j_gene: TRBJ2-5; d_gene: NA; CDR3aa: CASSLGGTNQETQYF; CDR3nt: TGTGCTAGCAGCTTAGGGGGGACAAACCAAGAGACCCAGTACTTC
len: 15; abundance: NA; v_gene: TRBV5-1; j_gene: TRBJ2-2; d_gene: NA; CDR3aa: CASSSRVGDTGELFF; CDR3nt: TGCGCCAGCAGCTCAAGGGTAGGGGACACCGGGGAGCTGTTTTTT
len: 15; abundance: NA; v_gene: TRBV27; j_gene: TRBJ2-3; d_gene: NA; CDR3aa: CASSREGRVTDTQYF; CDR3nt: TGTGCCAGCAGTCGCGAGGGCAGGGTTACAGATACGCAGTATTTT
len: 16; abundance: NA; v_gene: TRBV4-1; j_gene: TRBJ1-2; d_gene: NA; CDR3aa: CASSQVNFRQGYGYTF; CDR3nt: TGCGCCAGCAGCCAAGTCAATTTCCGGCAGGGCTATGGCTACACCTTC
len: 16; abundance: NA; v_gene: TRBV6-5; j_gene: TRBJ1-6; d_gene: NA; CDR3aa: CASSYSTPAGDSPLHF; CDR3nt: TGTGCCAGCAGTTACTCCACACCTGCAGGGGATTCACCCCTCCACTTT
len: 15; abundance: NA; v_gene: TRBV27; j_gene: TRBJ1-4; d_gene: NA; CDR3aa: CASSFARSTNEKLFF; CDR3nt: TGTGCCAGCAGTTTCGCCAGATCAACTAATGAAAAACTGTTTTTT
len: 13; abundance: NA; v_gene: TRBV27; j_gene: TRBJ1-2; d_gene: TRBD1; CDR3aa: CASSATGGGGYTF; CDR3nt: TGTGCCAGCAGTGCGACAGGGGGCGGGGGCTACACCTTC
len: 17; abundance: NA; v_gene: TRBV4-2; j_gene: TRBJ2-1; d_gene: NA; CDR3aa: CASSQGSGRASLNEQFF; CDR3nt: TGTGCCAGCAGCCAAGGTAGTGGGCGGGCCTCCCTCAATGAGCAGTTCTTC
len: 15; abundance: NA; v_gene: TRBV19; j_gene: TRBJ1-6; d_gene: NA; CDR3aa: CASSMSDRPNSPLHF; CDR3nt: TGTGCCAGTAGTATGTCGGACAGACCCAATTCACCCCTCCACTTT
len: 20; abundance: NA; v_gene: TRBV28; j_gene: TRBJ1-5; d_gene: TRBD1; CDR3aa: CASSPWTGHAGGGVNQPQHF; CDR3nt: TGTGCCAGCAGTCCATGGACAGGCCATGCCGGGGGGGGAGTCAATCAGCCCCAGCATTTT
len: 14; abundance: NA; v_gene: TRBV18; j_gene: TRBJ1-3; d_gene: NA; CDR3aa: CASSPNSSGNTIYF; CDR3nt: TGTGCCAGCTCACCAAACAGCTCTGGAAACACCATATATTTT
len: 18; abundance: NA; v_gene: TRBV27; j_gene: TRBJ2-5; d_gene: TRBD2; CDR3aa: CASSPGTSGRPGWETQYF; CDR3nt: TGTGCCAGCAGCCCCGGGACTAGCGGGCGTCCCGGGTGGGAGACCCAGTACTTC
len: 17; abundance: NA; v_gene: TRBV4-3; j_gene: TRBJ1-2; d_gene: NA; CDR3aa: CASSQDRLGGLYYGYTF; CDR3nt: TGCGCCAGCAGCCAAGACCGCCTCGGGGGGCTCTACTATGGCTACACCTTC
len: 16; abundance: once; v_gene: TRBV29-1; j_gene: TRBJ2-3; d_gene: TRBD2; CDR3aa: CSVDSRLAGVTDTQYF; CDR3nt: TGCAGCGTCGACTCCCGACTAGCGGGAGTTACAGATACGCAGTATTTT
len: 13; abundance: NA; v_gene: TRBV7-9; j_gene: TRBJ1-1; d_gene: NA; CDR3aa: CASSPTGGTEAFF; CDR3nt: TGTGCCAGCAGCCCTACTGGGGGGACTGAAGCTTTCTTT
len: 17; abundance: NA; v_gene: TRBV7-2; j_gene: TRBJ2-7; d_gene: NA; CDR3aa: CASSPTSGTYRSYEQYF; CDR3nt: TGTGCCAGCAGCCCAACCTCCGGGACCTATAGGTCCTACGAGCAGTACTTC
len: 15; abundance: NA; v_gene: TRBV6-5; j_gene: TRBJ2-3; d_gene: TRBD2; CDR3aa: CASSPGLAGARTQYF; CDR3nt: TGTGCCAGCAGCCCGGGACTAGCGGGGGCTCGAACGCAGTATTTT
len: 13; abundance: NA; v_gene: TRBV15; j_gene: TRBJ1-2; d_gene: NA; CDR3aa: CATRSAGAYGYTF; CDR3nt: TGTGCCACCAGATCCGCAGGGGCCTATGGCTACACCTTC
len: 12; abundance: NA; v_gene: TRBV28; j_gene: TRBJ2-7; d_gene: NA; CDR3aa: CASQGSSYEQYF; CDR3nt: TGTGCCAGTCAGGGGTCCTCCTACGAGCAGTACTTC
len: 15; abundance: NA; v_gene: TRBV4-3; j_gene: TRBJ1-4; d_gene: NA; CDR3aa: CASSQDGRGGEKLFF; CDR3nt: TGCGCCAGCAGCCAAGACGGCAGGGGCGGAGAAAAACTGTTTTTT
len: 15; abundance: NA; v_gene: TRBV5-5; j_gene: TRBJ1-6; d_gene: NA; CDR3aa: CASYLTAHYNSPLHF; CDR3nt: TGTGCCAGTTACCTGACAGCACACTATAATTCACCCCTCCACTTT
len: 11; abundance: NA; v_gene: TRBV20-1; j_gene: TRBJ2-1; d_gene: NA; CDR3aa: CSARGNNEQFF; CDR3nt: TGCAGTGCTAGAGGAAACAATGAGCAGTTCTTC
len: 15; abundance: NA; v_gene: TRBV14; j_gene: TRBJ2-7; d_gene: TRBD2; CDR3aa: CASSQWTSTMYEQYF; CDR3nt: TGTGCCAGCAGCCAGTGGACTAGTACAATGTACGAGCAGTACTTC
len: 16; abundance: NA; v_gene: TRBV6-5; j_gene: TRBJ2-7; d_gene: NA; CDR3aa: CASSSLPPWTAYEQYF; CDR3nt: TGTGCCAGCAGTTCTTTACCCCCCTGGACAGCCTACGAGCAGTACTTC
len: 15; abundance: NA; v_gene: TRBV2; j_gene: TRBJ2-5; d_gene: TRBD2; CDR3aa: CASSERPSGAETQYF; CDR3nt: TGTGCCAGCAGTGAACGGCCTAGCGGCGCAGAGACCCAGTACTTC
len: 21; abundance: NA; v_gene: TRBV12-2; j_gene: TRBJ2-5; d_gene: NA; CDR3aa: CASRLPLPPVPSGGPQETQYF; CDR3nt: TGTGCAAGTCGCTTACCCCTTCCCCCCGTGCCTAGCGGGGGGCCCCAAGAGACCCAGTACTTC
len: 14; abundance: NA; v_gene: TRBV5-1; j_gene: TRBJ2-1; d_gene: NA; CDR3aa: CASAIGRAHNEQFF; CDR3nt: TGCGCCAGCGCCATCGGGCGGGCCCACAATGAGCAGTTCTTC
len: 13; abundance: NA; v_gene: TRBV7-3; j_gene: TRBJ2-1; d_gene: NA; CDR3aa: CASSLLRSDEQFF; CDR3nt: TGTGCCAGCAGCTTATTAAGATCCGATGAGCAGTTCTTC
len: 14; abundance: NA; v_gene: TRBV19; j_gene: TRBJ2-7; d_gene: NA; CDR3aa: CASSIEAGQYEQYF; CDR3nt: TGTGCCAGTAGTATAGAGGCGGGACAGTACGAGCAGTACTTC
len: 16; abundance: once; v_gene: TRBV30; j_gene: TRBJ2-3; d_gene: NA; CDR3aa: CAWSVRLLVGTDTQYF; CDR3nt: TGTGCCTGGAGTGTACGGCTCTTGGTTGGCACAGATACGCAGTATTTT
len: 13; abundance: NA; v_gene: TRBV14; j_gene: TRBJ2-3; d_gene: NA; CDR3aa: CASSQLRTDTQYF; CDR3nt: TGTGCCAGCAGCCAATTGCGCACAGATACGCAGTATTTT
len: 14; abundance: once; v_gene: TRBV28; j_gene: TRBJ1-2; d_gene: NA; CDR3aa: CASSATRNDYGYTF; CDR3nt: TGTGCCAGCAGTGCCACCCGAAACGACTATGGCTACACCTTC
len: 15; abundance: NA; v_gene: TRBV24-1; j_gene: TRBJ1-4; d_gene: NA; CDR3aa: CATSDFAAGEEKLFF; CDR3nt: TGTGCCACCAGTGATTTCGCGGCAGGGGAAGAAAAACTGTTTTTT
len: 15; abundance: NA; v_gene: TRBV7-2; j_gene: TRBJ2-1; d_gene: TRBD2; CDR3aa: CASSPDNGGYNEQFF; CDR3nt: TGTGCCAGCAGCCCAGACAACGGGGGGTACAATGAGCAGTTCTTC
len: 14; abundance: NA; v_gene: TRBV9; j_gene: TRBJ1-2; d_gene: NA; CDR3aa: CASSDPGQDYGYTF; CDR3nt: TGTGCCAGCAGCGACCCCGGGCAGGACTATGGCTACACCTTC
len: 14; abundance: NA; v_gene: TRBV7-6; j_gene: TRBJ1-1; d_gene: NA; CDR3aa: CASSSTGGGPEAFF; CDR3nt: TGTGCCAGCAGCTCCACTGGGGGGGGGCCTGAAGCTTTCTTT
len: 14; abundance: NA; v_gene: TRBV29-1; j_gene: TRBJ1-2; d_gene: NA; CDR3aa: CSVGVPSANYGYTF; CDR3nt: TGCAGCGTAGGCGTCCCCTCAGCTAACTATGGCTACACCTTC
len: 13; abundance: NA; v_gene: TRBV7-2; j_gene: TRBJ1-5; d_gene: NA; CDR3aa: CASSVRGNQPQHF; CDR3nt: TGTGCCAGCAGCGTGCGGGGAAATCAGCCCCAGCATTTT
len: 16; abundance: NA; v_gene: TRBV11-2; j_gene: TRBJ2-3; d_gene: TRBD2; CDR3aa: CASRLLAGEVQDTQYF; CDR3nt: TGTGCCAGCAGGTTACTAGCGGGAGAAGTGCAAGATACGCAGTATTTT
len: 13; abundance: many; v_gene: TRBV15; j_gene: TRBJ1-5; d_gene: NA; CDR3aa: CATSRDLNQPQHF; CDR3nt: TGTGCCACCAGCAGAGATCTGAATCAGCCCCAGCATTTT